Below, 7 T cell receptor beta chains from the same sample are listed, as sequenced in a study of somatic mutations in cytotoxic T cells in rheumatoid arthritis. Sequencing was performed with immunoSEQ multiplex PCR; in TCRdb, only in-frame clones are kept and a portion is missing. The sample lists tens of thousands of clones; 82% were seen once. The material sequenced was CD8+ T cells sorted from blood. These receptors all stem from a man in his forties or fifties in good health.

V and J are TRBV18 and TRBJ1-2, with 7 bases aligning to TRBD1. CDR1 and CDR2 (germline): KGHSH, LQKENI. V trimming: 3 bases; J trimming: 3 bases; junction bases outside the gene matches: 10. The CDR3 is 16 amino acids. CDR3 residues: CASSPLLQGWDYGYTF. CDR3 in DNA: TGTGCCAGCTCACCTCTCCTACAGGGGTGGGACTATGGCTACACCTTC.

The chain recombines TRBV27 with TRBJ2-1; TRBD1 matches at 7 bases. In germline, CDR1 is MNHEY, CDR2 SMNVEV (reference sequence). V gave up 7 bases and J gave up 4 bases; unmatched junction bases: 10. The CDR3 totals 15 residues. DNA of the CDR3: TGTGCCAGCATAAGGGGAACAGGGGCTTACAATGAGCAGTTCTTC. Protein: CASIRGTGAYNEQFF.

The chain couples TRBV2 to TRBJ2-7; D ambiguous. V gave up 10 bases and J gave up 7 bases, with 14 bases separating them. Germline CDR1 is SNHLY and CDR2 is FYNNEI. The CDR3 runs 11 residues. The CDR3 DNA reads TGTGCCACGCTTTACTCTGGGGAGCAGTACTTC. Its protein product is CATLYSGEQYF.

This chain links TRBV27 with TRBJ2-7, with D hard to call. Germline V gene sequence: CDR1 MNHEY, CDR2 SMNVEV (reference sequence). The CDR3 length is 13 residues. V lost 3 bases, J lost 5 bases, and 11 bases lay in between. The CDR3 reads CASSFGVRDEQYF. As DNA, the CDR3 is TGTGCCAGCAGTTTCGGTGTTAGGGACGAGCAGTACTTC.

The V call is TRBV28, the J call TRBJ2-7, with TRBD2 matching over 9 bases. J gave up 5 bases and V 1 base, and 9 bases lay outside the gene matches. This CDR3 spans 16 amino acids. Germline V CDR1 and CDR2: MDHEN, SYDVKM. CDR3 protein: CASSLFLREGRDEQYF. The CDR3 DNA reads as TGTGCCAGCAGTTTATTTCTGCGGGAGGGCCGCGACGAGCAGTACTTC.

A single count supports this clone. The J gene is TRBJ2-1, the V gene TRBV2; 10 bases agree with TRBD1. This CDR3 is 17 amino acids long. V was pared by 3 bases and J by 7 bases, with 12 bases of the junction left unmatched. Germline V gene sequence: CDR1 SNHLY, CDR2 FYNNEI. CDR3 nucleotide sequence: TGTGCCAGCAGTGACTCGACAGGGGGCGAAGGCTTGAATGAGCAGTTCTTC. Translated, it gives CASSDSTGGEGLNEQFF.

The chain couples TRBV10-3 to TRBJ2-7; no reliable D call. There are 11 residues in the CDR3. The germline V gene has CDR1 ENHRY and CDR2 SYGVKD. The V end was cut by 3 bases, the J end by 1 base, with 1 base between. The chain's CDR3 is CAISDSYEQYF. CDR3 nucleotide sequence: TGTGCCATCAGTGATTCCTACGAGCAGTACTTC.